Sequencing of this T cell receptor (beta chain) was carried out in a study of T cell responses to AZD1222 COVID-19 vaccine. Germline V CDR1 and CDR2: LGHDT, YNNKEL (reference sequence). The CDR3 is 14 amino acids. V was clipped by 6 bases and J by 8 bases, with 16 bases between them. Produced via immunoSEQ multiplex PCR; TCRdb's table is partial and in-frame only. The sample table sets out about 140,000 clones. The specimen was peripheral blood. The receptor comes from an adult in good health. This chain joins TRBV3-1 (or the pseudogene TRBV3-2) and TRBJ1-4, with TRBD1 as a possible D gene (5 bases). The DNA of the CDR3 is TGTGCCAGCAGGCCGCGCGGGACGGGAGAAAAACTGTTTTTT. Translated: CASRPRGTGEKLFF.